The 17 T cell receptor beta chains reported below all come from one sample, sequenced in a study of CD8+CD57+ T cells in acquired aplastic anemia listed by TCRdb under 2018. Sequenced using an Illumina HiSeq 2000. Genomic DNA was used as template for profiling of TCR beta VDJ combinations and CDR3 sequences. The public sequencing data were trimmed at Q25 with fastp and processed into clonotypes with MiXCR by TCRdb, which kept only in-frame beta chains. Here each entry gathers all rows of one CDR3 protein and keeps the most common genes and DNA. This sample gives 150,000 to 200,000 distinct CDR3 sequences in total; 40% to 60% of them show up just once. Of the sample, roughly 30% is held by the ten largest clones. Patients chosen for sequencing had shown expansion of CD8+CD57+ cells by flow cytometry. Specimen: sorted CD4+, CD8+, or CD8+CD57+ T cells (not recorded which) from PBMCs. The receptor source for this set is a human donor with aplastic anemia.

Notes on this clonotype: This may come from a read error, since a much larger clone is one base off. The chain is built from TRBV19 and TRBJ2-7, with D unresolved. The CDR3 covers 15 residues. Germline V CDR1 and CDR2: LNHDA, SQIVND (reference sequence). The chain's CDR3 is CASSLDLWVTYEQYF. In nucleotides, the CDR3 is TGCGCCAGCAGCTTGGATCTCTGGGTTACCTACGAGCAGTACTTC.

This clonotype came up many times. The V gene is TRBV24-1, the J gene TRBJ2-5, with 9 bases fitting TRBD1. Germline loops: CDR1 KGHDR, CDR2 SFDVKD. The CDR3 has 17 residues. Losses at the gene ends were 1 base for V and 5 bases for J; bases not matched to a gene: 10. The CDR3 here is CATSDFGQGTVGETQYF. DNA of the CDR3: TGTGCCACCAGTGATTTCGGACAGGGGACCGTAGGGGAGACCCAGTACTTC.

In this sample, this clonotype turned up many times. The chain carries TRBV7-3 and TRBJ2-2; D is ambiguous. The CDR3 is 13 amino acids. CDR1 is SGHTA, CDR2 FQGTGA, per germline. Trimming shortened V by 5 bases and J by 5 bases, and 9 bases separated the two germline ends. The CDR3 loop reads CASSPAETGELFF. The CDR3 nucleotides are TGTGCCAGCAGCCCCGCTGAGACCGGGGAGCTGTTTTTT. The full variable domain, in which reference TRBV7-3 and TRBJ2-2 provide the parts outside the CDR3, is GAGVSQTPSNKVTEKGKYVELRCDPISGHTALYWYRQSLGQGPEFLIYFQGTGAADDSGLPNDRFFAVRPEGSVSTLKIQRTERGDSAVYLCASSPAETGELFFGEGSRLTVL.

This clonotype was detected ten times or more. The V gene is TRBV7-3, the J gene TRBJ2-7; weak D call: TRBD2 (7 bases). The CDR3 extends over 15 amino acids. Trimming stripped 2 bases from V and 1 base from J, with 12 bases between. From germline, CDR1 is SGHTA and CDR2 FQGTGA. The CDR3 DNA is TGTGCCAGCAGCTTAGAGGGGGGACTATCCTACGAGCAGTACTTC. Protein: CASSLEGGLSYEQYF.

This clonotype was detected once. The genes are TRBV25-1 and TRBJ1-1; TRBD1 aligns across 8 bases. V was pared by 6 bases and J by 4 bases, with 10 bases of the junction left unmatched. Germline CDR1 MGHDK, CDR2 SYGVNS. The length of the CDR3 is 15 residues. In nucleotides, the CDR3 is TGTGCCAGCAGCTCAGGGGGCGCCAAAGGCACTGAAGCTTTCTTT. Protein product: CASSSGGAKGTEAFF.

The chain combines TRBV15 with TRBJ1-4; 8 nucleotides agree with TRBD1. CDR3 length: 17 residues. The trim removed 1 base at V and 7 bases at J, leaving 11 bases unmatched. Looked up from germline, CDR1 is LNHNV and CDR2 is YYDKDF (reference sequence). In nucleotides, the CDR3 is TGTGCCACCAGCAGAGGCAACGTGGGACAGGAGAGTGAAAAACTGTTTTTT. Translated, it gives CATSRGNVGQESEKLFF.

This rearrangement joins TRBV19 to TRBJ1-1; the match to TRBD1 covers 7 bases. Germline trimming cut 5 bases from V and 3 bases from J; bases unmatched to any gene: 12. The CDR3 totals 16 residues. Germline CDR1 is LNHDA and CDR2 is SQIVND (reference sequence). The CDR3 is CASSPRQGRGDTEAFF. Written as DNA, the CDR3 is TGTGCCAGTAGTCCGAGACAGGGCCGGGGCGACACTGAAGCTTTCTTT.

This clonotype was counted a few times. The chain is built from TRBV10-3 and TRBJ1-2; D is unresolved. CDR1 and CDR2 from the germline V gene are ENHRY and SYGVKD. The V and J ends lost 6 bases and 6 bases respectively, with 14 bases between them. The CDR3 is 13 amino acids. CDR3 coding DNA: TGTGCCATCAGGGGCGCTTCGGCGAATGGCTACACCTTC. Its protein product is CAIRGASANGYTF.

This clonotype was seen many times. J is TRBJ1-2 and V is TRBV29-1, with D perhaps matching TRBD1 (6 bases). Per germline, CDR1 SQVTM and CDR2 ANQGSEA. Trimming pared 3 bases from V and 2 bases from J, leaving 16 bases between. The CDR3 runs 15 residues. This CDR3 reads CSVDTRDIGNYGYTF. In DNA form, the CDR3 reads TGCAGCGTTGATACAAGGGACATAGGAAACTATGGCTACACCTTC.

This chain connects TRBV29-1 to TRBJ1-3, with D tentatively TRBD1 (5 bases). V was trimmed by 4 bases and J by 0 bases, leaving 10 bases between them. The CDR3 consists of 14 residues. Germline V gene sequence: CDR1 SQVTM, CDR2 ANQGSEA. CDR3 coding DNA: TGCAGCGTTGGGGGCAGGAGCTCTGGAAACACCATATATTTT. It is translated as CSVGGRSSGNTIYF.

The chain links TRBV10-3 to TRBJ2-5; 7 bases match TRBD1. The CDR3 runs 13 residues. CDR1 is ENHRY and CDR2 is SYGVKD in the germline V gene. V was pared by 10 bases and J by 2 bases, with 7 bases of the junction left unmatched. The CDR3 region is CASSRQGQETQYF. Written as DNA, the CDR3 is TGTGCCAGCTCACGACAGGGACAAGAGACCCAGTACTTC.

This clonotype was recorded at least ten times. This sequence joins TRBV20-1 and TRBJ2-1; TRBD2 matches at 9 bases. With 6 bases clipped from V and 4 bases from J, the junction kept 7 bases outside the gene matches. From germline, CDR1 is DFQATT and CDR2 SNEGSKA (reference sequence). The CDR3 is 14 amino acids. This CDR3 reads CSASWAGGYNEQFF. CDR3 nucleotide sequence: TGCAGTGCCTCCTGGGCGGGAGGGTACAATGAGCAGTTCTTC.

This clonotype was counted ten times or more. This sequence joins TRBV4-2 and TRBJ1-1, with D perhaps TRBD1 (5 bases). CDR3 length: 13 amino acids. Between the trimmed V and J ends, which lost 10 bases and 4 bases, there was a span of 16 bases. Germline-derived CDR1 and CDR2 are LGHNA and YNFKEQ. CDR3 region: CATVRGGSTEAFF. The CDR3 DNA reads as TGTGCCACTGTACGGGGGGGTAGCACTGAAGCTTTCTTT.

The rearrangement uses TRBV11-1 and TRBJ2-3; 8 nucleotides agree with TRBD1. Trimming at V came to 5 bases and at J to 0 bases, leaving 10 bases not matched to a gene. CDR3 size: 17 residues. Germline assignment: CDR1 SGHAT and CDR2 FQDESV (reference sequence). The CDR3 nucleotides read TGTGCCAGCAGCGAGGCAGGGGGCGCGGGAAGCACAGATACGCAGTATTTT. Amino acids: CASSEAGGAGSTDTQYF. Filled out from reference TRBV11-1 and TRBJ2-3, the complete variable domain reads EAEVAQSPRYKITEKSQAVAFWCDPISGHATLYWYRQILGQGPELLVQFQDESVVDDSQLPKDRFSAERLKGVDSTLKIQPAELGDSAMYLCASSEAGGAGSTDTQYFGPGTRLTVL.

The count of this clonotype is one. CDR3 in amino acids: CASSIEGGADRYYGYTF. CDR3 DNA sequence: TGTGCCAGTAGTATCGAGGGTGGAGCTGACAGATACTATGGCTACACCTTC. The chain couples TRBV19 to TRBJ1-2; a weak D match, TRBD1 (5 bases). Looked up from germline, CDR1 is LNHDA and CDR2 is SQIVND (reference sequence). This CDR3 is 17 amino acids long. V was shortened by 3 bases and J by 3 bases, with 20 bases between the two germline ends.

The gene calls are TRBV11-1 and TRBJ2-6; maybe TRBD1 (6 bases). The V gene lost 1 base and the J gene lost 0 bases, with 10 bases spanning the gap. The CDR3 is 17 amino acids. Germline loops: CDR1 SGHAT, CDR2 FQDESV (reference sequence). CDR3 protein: CASSLVVGGSGANVLTF. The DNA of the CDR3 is TGTGCCAGCAGCTTAGTGGTAGGGGGCTCTGGGGCCAACGTCCTGACTTTC.

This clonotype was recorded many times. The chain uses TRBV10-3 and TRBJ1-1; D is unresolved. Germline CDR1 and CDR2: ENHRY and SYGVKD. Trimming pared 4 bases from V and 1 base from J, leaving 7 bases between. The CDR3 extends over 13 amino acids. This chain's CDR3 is CAISVPGNTEAFF. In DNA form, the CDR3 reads TGTGCCATCAGTGTCCCGGGGAACACTGAAGCTTTCTTT.